This T cell receptor (beta chain) was sequenced for a study of T cells after yellow fever vaccination. Study-wide findings and caveats: Re-detected after boosting: most primary clones, 95% to 98% of CD4 and less than 90% of CD8.

UMIs and a universal primer site were added when TCR cDNA was made by 5'RACE template switching. MiXCR was run by TCRdb on the 5' RACE reads, yielding one entry per CDR3 protein. The repertoire holds about 130,000 distinct CDR3 sequences, with roughly 6.7% as singletons. This clonotype was seen at least ten times. The antigen is not known. The input for sequencing was CD4+ T cells sorted from PBMCs, taken 10 days after the yellow fever booster vaccination. The receptor comes from a man younger than 40 who received the YFV17D yellow fever vaccine.

The CDR3 DNA sequence: TGTGCCAGCAGCCAACGGGAGACCCAGTACTTC. As protein: CASSQRETQYF. The rearrangement joins TRBV14 to TRBJ2-5; D not certain. Trimming took 2 bases from V and 5 from J, leaving 3 bases between them. This CDR3 has 11 residues. Germline V gives CDR1 SGHDN, CDR2 FVKESK.